The 2 T cell receptor beta chains presented below share a single source sample, sequenced in a study of cytomegalovirus exposure and HLA in healthy donors. The PCR had 60 Vbeta and 13 Jbeta primers. Method: immunoSEQ multiplex PCR; TCRdb's copy keeps in-frame clones and lacks some. The sample holds 200,000 or so clones. Sequencing used PBMCs. The receptors were gathered from a boy between 10 and 17 years old in good health and CMV-seronegative.

V is TRBV5-6 and J is TRBJ1-5; TRBD1 might be the D (5 bases). CDR3 length equals 16 residues. The V and J ends lost 0 bases and 4 bases respectively, with 14 bases between them. Germline V gene sequence: CDR1 SGHDT, CDR2 YYEEEE. The CDR3 reads CASSLGFGRANQPQHF. In DNA, the CDR3 is TGTGCCAGCAGCTTGGGATTTGGCAGGGCTAATCAGCCCCAGCATTTT.

The rearrangement uses TRBV6-5 and TRBJ1-1; 8 bases fit TRBD1. The length of the CDR3 is 15 residues. The V gene's germline CDR1 is MNHEY and CDR2 SVGAGI. V shed 6 bases and J 3 bases; nucleotides not matched to a gene: 9. The CDR3 DNA sequence: TGTGCCAGCAGGCTAAACAGGGGGACATACACTGAAGCTTTCTTT. Residues: CASRLNRGTYTEAFF.